This passage covers 2 T cell receptor beta chains from one sample sequenced in a study of beta chain features in type 1 diabetes. The sequenced template was cDNA made from the entire isolated RNA. Sequencing used immunoSEQ multiplex PCR; TCRdb keeps in-frame clones, though not all of them. This sample has under 900,000 clones, with roughly 15% found just once. The sequenced material came from naive CD4+ T cells from blood. These receptor sequences come from a woman between 18 and 29 years old in good health.

The genes are TRBV4-3 and TRBJ2-7, with D tentatively TRBD2 (5 bases). This CDR3 is 15 amino acids long. CDR1 LGHNA and CDR2 YSLEER come from the germline V gene. Trimming stripped 3 bases from V and 0 bases from J, with 12 bases between. CDR3 sequence: CASSQRHTSSYEQYF. The CDR3 DNA reads TGCGCCAGCAGCCAGAGACACACTAGCTCCTACGAGCAGTACTTC.

A remark on this clone: The junction departs from germline at one end; a sequencing error may be responsible. This sample also contains other DNA sequences that code for the same CDR3. The chain couples TRBV7-2 to TRBJ1-1; D remains ambiguous. The CDR3 covers 13 residues. The germline CDR1 and CDR2 sequences are SGHTA and FQGNSA. This CDR3 is CASSFYLNTEAFF. CDR3 nucleotide sequence: TGTGCCAGCAGCTTTTACTTGAACACCGAAGCTTTCTTT.